This T cell receptor beta chain was obtained from a study of CD8+CD57+ T cells in acquired aplastic anemia. Study details: The study obtained 8.5 million to 12 million reads on average for CD4+ cells from healthy donors.

Genomic DNA, serving as template, underwent TCR beta VDJ and CDR3 profiling. TCRdb analysed the reads with MiXCR anew, one entry per CDR3 protein. The data contain fewer than 250,000 distinct CDR3 sequences, around half of them singletons. Germline loops: CDR1 KGHDR, CDR2 SFDVKD. CDR3 length equals 14 residues. V dropped 0 bases and J dropped 7 bases, with 11 bases sitting between them. Study-wide points: Controls and patients did not differ significantly in CD8+ Simpson's diversity. Overlap between patients and controls comprised almost 30 CD8+ CDR3 sequences.

Details on this clonotype: The antigen is not known.

The sequencing sample was made of sorted CD4+, CD8+, or CD8+CD57+ T cells (not recorded which) from PBMCs. The chain is built from TRBV24-1 and TRBJ1-2, with D tentatively TRBD1 (5 bases). This TCR came from a human donor in good health, serving as a control. The CDR3 here is CATSDLQGDRGYTF. The CDR3 coding sequence is TGTGCCACCAGTGATTTGCAAGGGGATCGTGGCTACACCTTC.